The present T cell receptor beta chain was sequenced within a study of Graves' ophthalmopathy and Graves' hyperthyroidism. Germline lookup yields CDR1 KGHDR and CDR2 SFDVKD. Trimming left V 3 bases short and J 2 bases short, with 9 bases between. The CDR3 has 14 amino acids. General study points: Ophthalmopathy progression was predicted by the model at 70.59% sensitivity and roughly 72% specificity.

TCR beta CDR3 amplification used RNA transcripts. The library came from an HTBI-primed first-round RT-PCR and a second-round multiplex PCR. Each CDR3 protein gets one entry after TCRdb re-called the multiplex PCR reads with MiXCR. The table records about 740,000 distinct CDR3 sequences, roughly two fifths of them present only once. This clonotype has ten or more counts. Its antigen is currently unknown. This chain links TRBV24-1 with TRBJ2-5; D call uncertain. The sequence was collected from an adult man with Graves' ophthalmopathy. The sample consisted of peripheral blood. In nucleotides, the CDR3 is TGTGCCACCAGTGATCCCACGTATCAAGAGACCCAGTACTTC. Its translation: CATSDPTYQETQYF.